These 5 T cell receptor beta chains came from one sample sequenced in a study of T cells in localized non-small cell lung cancer. Assay: immunoSEQ multiplex PCR; the TCRdb copy retains only in-frame clones and omits some. The sample has 45,000 to 70,000 clones; roughly 88% are singletons. Sequenced material: peripheral blood, taken before any cancer treatment. The origin of the receptors is a woman aged 40-75 years with stage I lung adenocarcinoma.

CDR3 amino acids: CASSVVTFGETQYF. CDR3 nucleotides: TGCGCCAGCAGTGTGGTAACTTTCGGGGAGACCCAGTACTTC. This sequence joins TRBV10-2 and TRBJ2-5; unclear D gene. The germline CDR1 and CDR2 sequences are WSHSY and SAAADI. The length of the CDR3 is 14 residues. The V end lost 4 bases, the J end lost 5 bases, and 14 bases lay between the germline ends.

The chain has TRBV7-8 and TRBJ2-3; unclear D gene. This CDR3 comprises 16 residues. V lost 1 base, J lost 1 base, and 12 bases lay in between. Germline assignment: CDR1 SGHVS and CDR2 FQNEAQ. The CDR3 DNA reads as TGTGCCAGCAGCTTAGAGGGTCCAGCCCGCACAGATACGCAGTATTTT. This codes for CASSLEGPARTDTQYF.

V is TRBV4-1 and J is TRBJ1-6; D gene uncertain. Germline CDR1 is MGHRA and CDR2 is YSYEKL. The CDR3 is 17 residues long. Between the trimmed V and J ends, which lost 0 bases and 0 bases, there was a span of 9 bases. The CDR3 DNA is TGCGCCAGCAGCCAAGATTTGGGGAGCTCCTATAATTCACCCCTCCACTTT. Translation gives CASSQDLGSSYNSPLHF.

The rearrangement links TRBV5-1 to TRBJ2-1; no firm D call. V dropped 0 bases and J dropped 0 bases, with 1 base sitting between them. There are 13 residues in the CDR3. The germline CDR1 and CDR2 sequences are SGHRS and YFSETQ. The CDR3 DNA reads TGCGCCAGCAGCTTGGACTCCTACAATGAGCAGTTCTTC. It encodes CASSLDSYNEQFF. Full variable domain (remainder filled in from reference TRBV5-1 and TRBJ2-1): KAGVTQTPRYLIKTRGQQVTLSCSPISGHRSVSWYQQTPGQGLQFLFEYFSETQRNKGNFPGRFSGRQFSNSRSEMNVSTLELGDSALYLCASSLDSYNEQFFGPGTRLTVL.

In this sample, this clone turned up a few times. V is TRBV20-1 and J is TRBJ1-2; D gene uncertain. There are 11 residues in the CDR3. V lost 5 bases and J 2 bases, leaving 6 bases between the germline ends. Germline V gives CDR1 DFQATT, CDR2 SNEGSKA (reference sequence). The CDR3 DNA sequence: TGCAGTGCTCCGGCCAACTATGGCTACACCTTC. Translating it yields CSAPANYGYTF.